A single sample is the source of the 27 T cell receptor beta chains below, sequenced in a study of blood T cell repertoires in COVID-19. Libraries were prepared by immunoSEQ multiplex PCR; TCRdb keeps only in-frame clonotypes and omits some of them. The sample gives 80,000 to 85,000 clones, almost 90% of which show up once; approximately 5% is in the top ten. Sequenced input: peripheral blood. The receptors here all came from a woman aged 80 or older with acute or convalescent COVID-19.

V gene TRBV12-3 or TRBV12-4 combines with J gene TRBJ2-3; no clear D gene. This CDR3 region has 13 residues. V lost 7 bases and J 3 bases, leaving 11 bases between the germline ends. The CDR3 here is CASKKAATDTQYF. The CDR3 nucleotides are TGTGCCAGCAAAAAGGCGGCAACAGATACGCAGTATTTT.

The rearrangement uses TRBV29-1 and TRBJ2-3; 10 bases line up with TRBD1. This CDR3 contains 16 residues. Germline V gene data show CDR1 as SQVTM and CDR2 as ANQGSEA. J gave up 3 bases and V 4 bases, and 10 bases lay outside the gene matches. The CDR3 nucleotides are TGCAGCGTTGTTCGGGGTCGGGACAGGGGTACAGATACGCAGTATTTT. Translated, it gives CSVVRGRDRGTDTQYF.

This rearrangement joins TRBV7-3 to TRBJ2-1; a weak D match, TRBD2 (5 bases). The germline gives CDR1 SGHTA, CDR2 FQGTGA. Trimming shortened V by 2 bases and J by 0 bases, and 11 bases separated the two germline ends. The CDR3 runs 16 residues. CDR3 DNA: TGTGCCAGCAGCTTAGAGGGCGGTTTCTCCTACAATGAGCAGTTCTTC. Translation: CASSLEGGFSYNEQFF.

The chain recombines TRBV7-8 with TRBJ1-5; D is undetermined. Trimming left V 4 bases short and J 0 bases short, with 4 bases between. CDR3 length: 13 amino acids. From germline, CDR1 is SGHVS and CDR2 FQNEAQ. The CDR3 DNA is TGTGCCAGCAGCTCTAATAGCAATCAGCCCCAGCATTTT. Protein: CASSSNSNQPQHF.

The chain has TRBV30 and TRBJ2-7; 9 bases fit TRBD2. Germline-derived CDR1 and CDR2 are GTSNPN and SVGIG (reference sequence). The CDR3 is 14 amino acids. Trimming cost V 5 bases and J 4 bases; bases outside gene matches: 9. The CDR3 DNA is TGTGCCTGGGGGAGGGCTAGCGGGGAGTACGAGCAGTACTTC. Protein product: CAWGRASGEYEQYF.

The chain employs TRBV7-9 and TRBJ2-7; D is perhaps TRBD1 (6 bases). The germline gives CDR1 SEHNR, CDR2 FQNEAQ (reference sequence). V was shortened by 5 bases and J by 2 bases, with 16 bases between the two germline ends. The CDR3 loop spans 15 amino acids. The CDR3 loop reads CASSPDWDKAYEQYF. The CDR3 DNA reads TGTGCCAGCAGCCCCGACTGGGACAAAGCCTACGAGCAGTACTTC.

The gene calls are TRBV6-5 and TRBJ1-2, with TRBD1 identical over 10 bases. The V gene's germline CDR1 is MNHEY and CDR2 SVGAGI. V trimming: 2 bases; J trimming: 8 bases; junction bases outside the gene matches: 11. This CDR3 is 16 amino acids long. In nucleotides, the CDR3 is TGTGCCAGCAGTTACGGGTCCGGGACAGGGGCGATCGGCTACACCTTC. Translation: CASSYGSGTGAIGYTF.

This clone has just one count. V is TRBV12-5 and J is TRBJ1-1; D might be TRBD1 (6 bases). Per the germline V gene, CDR1 is LGHNT and CDR2 is FRNRAP. The CDR3 has 13 amino acids. V was pared by 6 bases and J by 0 bases, with 8 bases between. CDR3 loop: CASGRQVNTEAFF. DNA of the CDR3: TGTGCTAGTGGAAGACAGGTGAACACTGAAGCTTTCTTT. Filled out from reference TRBV12-5 and TRBJ1-1, the complete variable domain reads DARVTQTPRHKVTEMGQEVTMRCQPILGHNTVFWYRQTMMQGLELLAYFRNRAPLDDSGMPKDRFSAEMPDATLATLKIQPSEPRDSAVYFCASGRQVNTEAFFGQGTRLTVV.

The CDR3 nucleotides are TGTGCCAGCAGCTCCCGGGGGTTACAAGAGACCCAGTACTTC. This translates into CASSSRGLQETQYF. V is TRBV13 and J is TRBJ2-5, with a possible D match to TRBD2 (6 bases). The CDR3 covers 14 residues. The V and J ends lost 4 bases and 2 bases respectively, with 11 bases between them. Per germline, CDR1 PRHDT and CDR2 FYEKMQ (reference sequence).

The J gene is TRBJ2-2, the V gene TRBV5-1, with 10 bases that match TRBD1. The germline V gene encodes CDR1 SGHRS and CDR2 YFSETQ. CDR3 size: 17 residues. V was clipped by 1 base and J by 6 bases; unmatched bases: 9. This chain's CDR3 is CASSLFRDRGGSGELFF. The CDR3 DNA reads as TGCGCCAGCAGCTTGTTTCGGGACAGGGGTGGTTCCGGGGAGCTGTTTTTT.

The gene calls are TRBV2 and TRBJ2-5, with D tentatively TRBD2 (5 bases). Germline lookup yields CDR1 SNHLY and CDR2 FYNNEI. The CDR3 is made up of 16 amino acids. Trimming shortened V by 0 bases and J by 1 base, and 12 bases separated the two germline ends. CDR3 protein: CASSEAGEGLQETQYF. The CDR3 region has the DNA TGTGCCAGCAGTGAAGCCGGTGAGGGCCTCCAAGAGACCCAGTACTTC.

This chain links TRBV2 with TRBJ2-3, with 11 bases identical to TRBD2. This CDR3 has 16 residues. CDR1 is SNHLY and CDR2 is FYNNEI in the germline V gene. V trimming: 5 bases; J trimming: 6 bases; junction bases outside the gene matches: 10. The CDR3 spells CASSPLAGGLGDTQYF. The CDR3, as DNA: TGTGCCAGCAGTCCCCTAGCGGGGGGTCTTGGGGATACGCAGTATTTT.

V usage is TRBV7-3 and J usage is TRBJ2-1, with TRBD1 matching 7 bases. Germline CDR1 SGHTA, CDR2 FQGTGA. This CDR3 comprises 15 residues. V was clipped by 0 bases and J by 8 bases; unmatched bases: 7. The CDR3 sequence is CASSLTRTGGYEQFF. The CDR3 nucleotides read TGTGCCAGCAGCTTAACCCGGACAGGCGGGTATGAGCAGTTCTTC.

The chain uses TRBV6-6 and TRBJ2-7; no clear D gene. Germline CDR1 is MNHNY and CDR2 is SVGAGI (reference sequence). There are 13 residues in the CDR3. Trimming stripped 6 bases from V and 0 bases from J, with 9 bases between. CDR3 in DNA: TGTGCCAGCAGAGACGCTAGCTCCTACGAGCAGTACTTC. Its translation is CASRDASSYEQYF.

The chain joins TRBV29-1 to TRBJ2-2; 9 positions agree with TRBD1. From germline, CDR1 is SQVTM and CDR2 ANQGSEA. J lost 7 bases, V lost 7 bases, and 4 bases had no gene match. The CDR3 contains 12 residues. The CDR3 DNA reads TGCAGCGCTCGGACAGGGGTCGGGGAGCTGTTTTTT. Translating it yields CSARTGVGELFF.

The chain employs TRBV9 and TRBJ2-7; 11 nucleotides agree with TRBD1. The length of the CDR3 is 14 residues. Germline-derived CDR1 and CDR2 are SGDLS and YYNGEE. V shed 4 bases, J shed 3 bases, and the junction held 3 bases outside the gene matches. The CDR3 sequence: CASSQGQGGYEQYF. CDR3 DNA: TGTGCCAGCAGCCAGGGACAGGGGGGCTACGAGCAGTACTTC.

The chain has TRBV11-3 and TRBJ2-7, with 9 nucleotides matching TRBD1. CDR1 and CDR2 (germline): SGHNT, YENEEA. J was trimmed by 5 bases and V by 5 bases; bases with no gene match: 4. The CDR3 covers 13 residues. The CDR3 DNA follows: TGTGCCAGCAGCCTGGGACAGGGTGACGAGCAGTACTTC. It is translated as CASSLGQGDEQYF. Full variable domain (rest looked up from reference TRBV11-3 and TRBJ2-7): EAGVVQSPRYKIIEKKQPVAFWCNPISGHNTLYWYLQNLGQGPELLIRYENEEAVDDSQLPKDRFSAERLKGVDSTLKIQPAELGDSAVYLCASSLGQGDEQYFGPGTRLTVT.

V and J are TRBV7-6 and TRBJ2-5, with TRBD2 identical over 13 bases. CDR1 and CDR2 from the germline V gene are SGHVS and FNYEAQ. V gave up 3 bases and J gave up 2 bases; unmatched junction bases: 3. This CDR3 comprises 16 residues. CDR3 protein: CASSLGLAGTQETQYF. The CDR3 DNA reads TGTGCCAGCAGCTTGGGACTAGCGGGGACACAAGAGACCCAGTACTTC.

The chain uses TRBV7-9 and TRBJ1-2; D gene uncertain. The ends were cut back, 2 bases at V and 2 bases at J, with 3 bases in the middle. CDR1 is SEHNR and CDR2 is FQNEAQ in the germline V gene (reference sequence). The CDR3 is made up of 12 amino acids. CDR3 DNA sequence: TGTGCCAGCAGCTTACGGAACTATGGCTACACCTTC. Translating gives CASSLRNYGYTF.

The chain combines TRBV12-5 with TRBJ1-3; 7 bases match TRBD1. This CDR3 region has 16 residues. From germline, CDR1 is LGHNT and CDR2 FRNRAP. The V and J ends lost 3 bases and 2 bases, in that order; junction bases with no gene match: 7. The CDR3 sequence: CASGLGQGVTGNTIYF. As DNA, the CDR3 is TGTGCTAGTGGTTTAGGCCAGGGGGTTACTGGAAACACCATATATTTT. The variable domain in full, with the rest retrieved from reference TRBV12-5 and TRBJ1-3, is DARVTQTPRHKVTEMGQEVTMRCQPILGHNTVFWYRQTMMQGLELLAYFRNRAPLDDSGMPKDRFSAEMPDATLATLKIQPSEPRDSAVYFCASGLGQGVTGNTIYFGEGSWLTVV.

The chain carries TRBV27 and TRBJ2-7, with 12 bases identical to TRBD2. This CDR3 is built from 18 residues. Germline CDR1 MNHEY, CDR2 SMNVEV (reference sequence). V was pared by 2 bases and J by 3 bases, with 11 bases of the junction left unmatched. The CDR3 spells CASSLPPQRLAGVYEQYF. The CDR3 region has the DNA TGTGCCAGCAGTTTACCGCCACAAAGACTAGCGGGGGTCTACGAGCAGTACTTC.

The chain has TRBV27 and TRBJ1-1; tentative D call: TRBD1 (5 bases). Germline CDR1 and CDR2: MNHEY and SMNVEV (reference sequence). V was shortened by 5 bases and J by 0 bases, with 10 bases between the two germline ends. The CDR3 spans 14 residues. The CDR3: CASSGRGMNTEAFF. DNA of the CDR3: TGTGCCAGCAGTGGGCGGGGCATGAACACTGAAGCTTTCTTT.

The genes are TRBV5-1 and TRBJ2-7; D might be TRBD1 (6 bases). CDR1 and CDR2 from the germline V gene are SGHRS and YFSETQ. The CDR3 has 15 amino acids. Trimming shortened V by 4 bases and J by 4 bases, and 18 bases separated the two germline ends. The CDR3 sequence is CASSPTGTRMYEQYF. CDR3 nucleotide sequence: TGCGCCAGCAGCCCAACCGGGACAAGAATGTACGAGCAGTACTTC.

V and J are TRBV3-1 (or the pseudogene TRBV3-2) and TRBJ1-1, with D tentatively TRBD1 (5 bases). CDR3 length: 15 amino acids. V lost 0 bases to trimming and J lost 1 base, with 9 bases between them. CDR1 is LGHDT, CDR2 YNNKEL, per germline (reference sequence). The CDR3, as DNA: TGTGCCAGCAGCCAAGATTACAGGTCGAACACTGAAGCTTTCTTT. Its translation is CASSQDYRSNTEAFF.

The V gene is TRBV25-1, the J gene TRBJ2-7; the D gene is possibly TRBD1 (6 bases). The germline CDR1 and CDR2 sequences are MGHDK and SYGVNS. The ends were cut back, 3 bases at V and 4 bases at J, with 16 bases in the middle. This CDR3 contains 15 residues. CDR3 sequence (DNA): TGTGCCAGCAGTGACCCGACAGGTGGAAATTACGAGCAGTACTTC. It specifies CASSDPTGGNYEQYF.

The chain couples TRBV7-2 to TRBJ1-1; a weak D match, TRBD1 (6 bases). This CDR3 region has 15 residues. Per germline, CDR1 SGHTA and CDR2 FQGNSA. Trimming stripped 2 bases from V and 0 bases from J, with 10 bases between. CDR3 region: CASSLTGSMNTEAFF. The CDR3 nucleotides read TGTGCCAGCAGCTTAACAGGGTCTATGAACACTGAAGCTTTCTTT.

J is TRBJ2-7 and V is TRBV7-9; 10 bases agree with TRBD2. V shed 4 bases, J shed 1 base, and the junction held 4 bases outside the gene matches. Germline CDR1 reads SEHNR; CDR2 reads FQNEAQ (reference sequence). The CDR3 runs 15 residues. The CDR3 sequence is CASSSGLAASYEQYF. The CDR3 DNA sequence: TGTGCCAGCAGCTCAGGACTAGCGGCGTCCTACGAGCAGTACTTC. The whole variable domain, remainder taken from reference TRBV7-9 and TRBJ2-7, is DTGVSQNPRHKITKRGQNVTFRCDPISEHNRLYWYRQTLGQGPEFLTYFQNEAQLEKSRLLSDRFSAERPKGSFSTLEIQRTEQGDSAMYLCASSSGLAASYEQYFGPGTRLTVT.